This TCR beta chain was sequenced for a study of shared clonotypes between healthy human individuals. Study context: CD8 memory received one plate per donor, CD8 naive two, CD4 memory three and CD4 naive three.

Naive CD8 cells were CD45RO-negative, positively selected for CCR7, excluding terminally differentiated effector memory CD45RA+ cells. Donors, healthy HIV-negative adults, lacked recent acute infections or vaccinations. Donors were Caucasian adults residing in Nashville, Tennessee, USA. The authors distributed each subset's genomic DNA evenly over several immunoSEQ plates. Assay: immunoSEQ multiplex PCR; the TCRdb copy retains only in-frame clones and omits some. Of about 1,800,000 clones listed, over 85% are singletons. The source material was naive CD8+ T cells sorted from blood. The sequence was obtained from a man in his late teens or twenties in good health.

The CDR3 nucleotides read TGCGCCAGCAGCGTGGCCGACAGGTCCTACGAGCAGTACTTC. This gives the protein CASSVADRSYEQYF. The chain recombines TRBV5-1 with TRBJ2-7; possibly TRBD1 for D (6 bases). Per the germline V gene, CDR1 is SGHRS and CDR2 is YFSETQ. Trimming removed 4 bases at V and 1 base at J, with 12 bases between. This CDR3 is 14 amino acids long.